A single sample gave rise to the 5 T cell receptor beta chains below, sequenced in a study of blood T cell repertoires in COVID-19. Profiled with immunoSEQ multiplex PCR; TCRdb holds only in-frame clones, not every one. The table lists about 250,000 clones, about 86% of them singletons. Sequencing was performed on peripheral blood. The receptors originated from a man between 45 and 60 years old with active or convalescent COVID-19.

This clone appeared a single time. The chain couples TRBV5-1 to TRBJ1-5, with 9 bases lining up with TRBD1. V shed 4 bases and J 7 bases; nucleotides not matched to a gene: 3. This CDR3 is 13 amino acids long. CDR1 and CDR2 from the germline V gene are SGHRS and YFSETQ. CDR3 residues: CASSQQGAQPQHF. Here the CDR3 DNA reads TGCGCCAGCAGCCAACAGGGGGCGCAGCCCCAGCATTTT.

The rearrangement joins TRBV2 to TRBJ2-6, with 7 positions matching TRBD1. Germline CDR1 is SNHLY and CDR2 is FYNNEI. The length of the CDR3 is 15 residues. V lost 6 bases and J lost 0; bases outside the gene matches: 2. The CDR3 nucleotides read TGTGCCAGCAGGGACAGGAACTCTGGGGCCAACGTCCTGACTTTC. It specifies CASRDRNSGANVLTF.

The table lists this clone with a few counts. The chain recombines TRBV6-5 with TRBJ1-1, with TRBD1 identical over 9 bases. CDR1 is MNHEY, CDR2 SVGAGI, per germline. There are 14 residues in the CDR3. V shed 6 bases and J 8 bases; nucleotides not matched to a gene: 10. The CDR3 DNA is TGTGCCAGCAGAGGGGACAGGGTAAGATTAGAAGCTTTCTTT. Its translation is CASRGDRVRLEAFF.

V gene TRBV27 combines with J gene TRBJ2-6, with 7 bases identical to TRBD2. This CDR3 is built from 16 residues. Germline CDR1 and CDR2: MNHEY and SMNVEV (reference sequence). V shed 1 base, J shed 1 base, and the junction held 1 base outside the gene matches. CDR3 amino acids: CASSLWEGSGANVLTF. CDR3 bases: TGTGCCAGCAGTTTATGGGAGGGATCTGGGGCCAACGTCCTGACTTTC.

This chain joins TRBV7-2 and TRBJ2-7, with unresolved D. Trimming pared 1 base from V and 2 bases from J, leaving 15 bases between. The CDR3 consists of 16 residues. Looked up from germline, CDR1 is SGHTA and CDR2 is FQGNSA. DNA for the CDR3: TGTGCCAGCAGCTTAGATCTAGGAACGGGTACCTACGAGCAGTACTTC. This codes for CASSLDLGTGTYEQYF. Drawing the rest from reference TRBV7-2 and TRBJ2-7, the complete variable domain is GAGVSQSPSNKVTEKGKDVELRCDPISGHTALYWYRQSLGQGLEFLIYFQGNSAPDKSGLPSDRFSAERTGGSVSTLTIQRTQQEDSAVYLCASSLDLGTGTYEQYFGPGTRLTVT.